This passage covers 24 T cell receptor beta chains from one sample sequenced in a study of blood T cells in healthy people across ages. The use of a sample-barcoded 5' primer and a J-beta primer mix characterized a second PCR of roughly 7 to 11 cycles. Each CDR3 protein gets one entry after TCRdb re-called the 5' RACE reads with MiXCR. In the table there are hundreds of thousands of distinct CDR3 sequences, around 25% of which are singletons. These same data were also listed under a study on T cells of mothers and their children.

Material for sequencing was blood. The receptors here all came from a boy between 10 and 17 years old in good health.

This clonotype was observed a handful of times. The gene calls are TRBV29-1 and TRBJ2-7; 11 bases are a match to TRBD2. The CDR3 sequence is 15 residues long. Germline loops: CDR1 SQVTM, CDR2 ANQGSEA. Trimming removed 4 bases from V and 6 bases from J; junction bases left unmatched: 11. CDR3 sequence (DNA): TGCAGCGTTGTCCAGGCTAGCGGGAGGTGGGTCGAGCAGTACTTC. Translation: CSVVQASGRWVEQYF.

The chain uses TRBV20-1 and TRBJ2-1; D is perhaps TRBD1 or TRBD2 (6 bases each). The CDR3 extends over 17 amino acids. The germline CDR1 and CDR2 sequences are DFQATT and SNEGSKA (reference sequence). Trimming took 3 bases from V and 7 from J, leaving 25 bases between them. The CDR3 spells CSASMALGGFSRNEQFF. CDR3 sequence (DNA): TGCAGTGCTAGTATGGCATTGGGGGGCTTCAGTAGAAATGAGCAGTTCTTC.

V and J are TRBV20-1 and TRBJ1-1; D not certain. The CDR3 has 11 amino acids. Germline loops: CDR1 DFQATT, CDR2 SNEGSKA (reference sequence). V lost 3 bases and J 8 bases, leaving 10 bases between the germline ends. The CDR3 sequence is CSARKGTEAFF. CDR3 coding DNA: TGCAGTGCTAGGAAGGGCACGGAAGCTTTCTTT.

The chain joins TRBV9 to TRBJ2-1; D uncertain. Germline-derived CDR1 and CDR2 are SGDLS and YYNGEE. The CDR3 spans 16 residues. Trimming left V 0 bases short and J 9 bases short, with 19 bases between. The CDR3 DNA reads as TGTGCCAGCAGCGTAGGTGGCCCCCACTGGGATACTGAGCAGTTCTTC. As protein: CASSVGGPHWDTEQFF.

The rearrangement links TRBV20-1 to TRBJ1-6; D unclear. The V end was cut by 0 bases, the J end by 5 bases, with 8 bases between. Germline loops: CDR1 DFQATT, CDR2 SNEGSKA (reference sequence). The CDR3 spans 14 residues. The CDR3 region has the DNA TGCAGTGCTAGAGAAGGGCGGAATAATTCACCCCTCCACTTT. It yields the protein CSAREGRNNSPLHF.

The table lists this clonotype with a few counts. The genes are TRBV5-6 and TRBJ2-5; the D gene is possibly TRBD1 (6 bases). The J call is in doubt because the DNA end fits TRBJ2-7 better. The CDR3 consists of 14 residues. The germline V gene encodes CDR1 SGHDT and CDR2 YYEEEE. CDR3 residues: CARTNREKVYEQYF. CDR3 coding DNA: TGTGCCAGAACCAACAGGGAGAAGGTGTACGAGCAGTACTTC.

This rearrangement joins TRBV7-6 to TRBJ2-7; no clear D gene. The CDR3 runs 15 residues. Germline V gene lookup returns CDR1 SGHVS and CDR2 FNYEAQ. With 2 bases removed from V and 1 base from J, the gap between germline ends came to 12 bases. The CDR3 coding sequence is TGTGCCAGCAGCTTACGGCGTCTGCGGTCCTACGAGCAGTACTTC. Translated: CASSLRRLRSYEQYF.

The chain employs TRBV14 and TRBJ2-3; D remains ambiguous. Germline loops: CDR1 SGHDN, CDR2 FVKESK. The CDR3 has 13 amino acids. V was clipped by 1 base and J by 3 bases, with 5 bases between them. Here the CDR3 DNA reads TGTGCCAGCAGCCAAGTGACGACAGATACGCAGTATTTT. It specifies CASSQVTTDTQYF.

This rearrangement joins TRBV27 to TRBJ1-2, with 12 positions matching TRBD1. V shed 4 bases and J 4 bases; nucleotides not matched to a gene: 10. CDR1 and CDR2 from the germline V gene are MNHEY and SMNVEV (reference sequence). The CDR3 has 17 amino acids. The chain's CDR3 is CASSSTSGTGGSYGYTF. CDR3 in DNA: TGTGCCAGCAGTTCCACGTCCGGGACAGGGGGCTCCTATGGCTACACCTTC.

A few counts support this clonotype. The chain couples TRBV12-3 or TRBV12-4 to TRBJ2-5; 7 positions match TRBD1. V dropped 6 bases and J dropped 5; count of bases not matched to a gene: 12. This CDR3 is built from 15 residues. The CDR3 reads CASSHKWDRRETQYF. The CDR3 DNA reads as TGTGCCAGCAGCCATAAATGGGACAGACGGGAGACCCAGTACTTC.

This chain connects TRBV18 to TRBJ2-1; D may be TRBD1 (5 bases). The CDR3 loop spans 14 amino acids. CDR1 is KGHSH, CDR2 LQKENI, per germline. Trimming pared 3 bases from V and 6 bases from J, leaving 12 bases between. The CDR3 spells CASSPGAASNEQFF. In DNA form, the CDR3 reads TGTGCCAGCTCACCTGGGGCGGCGTCCAATGAGCAGTTCTTC.

This clonotype was found a few times. The chain is built from TRBV4-3 and TRBJ2-5; D is possibly TRBD2 (7 bases). The germline V gene encodes CDR1 LGHNA and CDR2 YSLEER. CDR3 size: 15 residues. Between the trimmed V and J ends, which lost 0 bases and 5 bases, there was a span of 13 bases. The CDR3 DNA is TGCGCCAGCAGCCAAGAATCGGGGGGCGAGGAGACCCAGTACTTC. Its protein is CASSQESGGEETQYF.

The chain recombines TRBV28 with TRBJ2-7; D is uncertain. Germline V CDR1 and CDR2: MDHEN, SYDVKM. There are 16 residues in the CDR3. The germline V and J ends were trimmed by 3 bases and 2 bases, with 17 bases remaining between them. For the CDR3, the DNA is TGTGCCAGCAGTTTTCTCGGCTCCGGGTTCCCCTACGAGCAGTACTTC. It yields the protein CASSFLGSGFPYEQYF.

The V gene is TRBV18, the J gene TRBJ2-7; TRBD1 is a possible D gene (6 bases). CDR3 length equals 14 residues. Germline CDR1 reads KGHSH; CDR2 reads LQKENI. V was shortened by 1 base and J by 2 bases, with 9 bases between the two germline ends. The CDR3 is CASSPRRDTYEQYF. The CDR3 nucleotides are TGTGCCAGCTCACCACGCCGGGACACCTACGAGCAGTACTTC.

This clonotype was detected only a few times. The chain uses TRBV20-1 and TRBJ1-1; 7 nucleotides agree with TRBD1. J gave up 0 bases and V 3 bases, and 4 bases lay outside the gene matches. Per the germline V gene, CDR1 is DFQATT and CDR2 is SNEGSKA (reference sequence). The CDR3 extends over 14 amino acids. CDR3 in amino acids: CSARSGQVNTEAFF. The CDR3, as DNA: TGCAGTGCTAGGTCTGGACAGGTGAACACTGAAGCTTTCTTT.

In its sample, this clonotype was seen a few times. This rearrangement joins TRBV20-1 to TRBJ2-5, with D possibly TRBD1 on 5 matching bases. Germline CDR1 is DFQATT and CDR2 is SNEGSKA (reference sequence). This CDR3 region has 13 residues. V dropped 7 bases and J dropped 1 base, with 13 bases sitting between them. The CDR3 region is CSVTPTVQETQYF. The CDR3, as DNA: TGCAGTGTTACCCCGACAGTCCAAGAGACCCAGTACTTC.

V is TRBV20-1 and J is TRBJ2-4, with 8 bases fitting TRBD2. The V gene end was trimmed by 3 bases and the J gene end by 4 bases; junction bases not matched to a gene: 11. The CDR3 runs 16 residues. The germline V gene encodes CDR1 DFQATT and CDR2 SNEGSKA (reference sequence). The CDR3 DNA follows: TGCAGTGCTAGTACCCAAAGCGGGGGTAAGAAAAACATTCAGTACTTC. This gives the protein CSASTQSGGKKNIQYF.

This clonotype was counted only a few times. J is TRBJ1-5 and V is TRBV24-1, with 8 nucleotides matching TRBD1. The CDR3 has 14 residues. Germline lookup yields CDR1 KGHDR and CDR2 SFDVKD. Trimming removed 7 bases from V and 4 bases from J; junction bases left unmatched: 5. CDR3 sequence: CATSATGVNQPQHF. CDR3 sequence (DNA): TGTGCCACCAGCGCGACAGGGGTAAATCAGCCCCAGCATTTT.

The rearrangement joins TRBV15 to TRBJ1-1; 7 positions match TRBD1. CDR1 is LNHNV, CDR2 YYDKDF, per germline (reference sequence). V shed 4 bases, J shed 0 bases, and the junction held 2 bases outside the gene matches. There are 14 residues in the CDR3. CDR3 region: CATSTGQVNTEAFF. DNA of the CDR3: TGTGCCACCAGCACCGGACAGGTGAACACTGAAGCTTTCTTT.

This clonotype was counted between two and nine times. The V call is TRBV7-9, the J call TRBJ2-5; D gene unclear. In germline, CDR1 is SEHNR, CDR2 FQNEAQ (reference sequence). Trimming cost V 4 bases and J 5 bases, with 14 bases left between them. The CDR3 extends over 14 amino acids. CDR3: CASSWGQPPETQYF. The CDR3 region has the DNA TGTGCCAGCAGCTGGGGTCAACCACCGGAGACCCAGTACTTC.

V usage is TRBV29-1 and J usage is TRBJ1-6; tentative D call: TRBD1 (5 bases). The CDR3 is 13 residues long. Germline V CDR1 and CDR2: SQVTM, ANQGSEA. V lost 5 bases and J lost 10, with 15 bases in between. DNA of the CDR3: TGCAGCGTTATCATAGGGACTGGATCACCCCTCCACTTT. It specifies CSVIIGTGSPLHF.

The rearrangement joins TRBV5-5 to TRBJ2-5, with 10 nucleotides matching TRBD2. Germline V CDR1 and CDR2: SGHKS, YYEKEE (reference sequence). The CDR3 is 15 residues long. The V segment lost 2 bases and the J segment 2 bases; nucleotides outside the gene matches: 3. CDR3 residues: CASSFLAGEQETQYF. Here the CDR3 DNA reads TGTGCCAGCAGCTTTCTAGCGGGAGAACAAGAGACCCAGTACTTC.

V gene TRBV6-1 combines with J gene TRBJ2-7; TRBD2 matches at 9 bases. V trimming: 4 bases; J trimming: 7 bases; junction bases outside the gene matches: 17. Germline CDR1 MNHNS, CDR2 SASEGT. The CDR3 spans 17 residues. The CDR3 DNA reads TGTGCCAGCAGTGGAACTTCTGTCGCGGGAGGGCCTAAAGAGCAGTACTTC. This encodes CASSGTSVAGGPKEQYF.

The rearrangement joins TRBV4-2 to TRBJ2-2; D gene uncertain. Trimming took 4 bases from V and 6 from J, leaving 9 bases between them. The germline V gene has CDR1 LGHNA and CDR2 YNFKEQ. The CDR3 runs 13 residues. The CDR3 DNA follows: TGTGCCAGCAGCCCGATGTTGGCCGGGGAGCTGTTTTTT. Residues: CASSPMLAGELFF.